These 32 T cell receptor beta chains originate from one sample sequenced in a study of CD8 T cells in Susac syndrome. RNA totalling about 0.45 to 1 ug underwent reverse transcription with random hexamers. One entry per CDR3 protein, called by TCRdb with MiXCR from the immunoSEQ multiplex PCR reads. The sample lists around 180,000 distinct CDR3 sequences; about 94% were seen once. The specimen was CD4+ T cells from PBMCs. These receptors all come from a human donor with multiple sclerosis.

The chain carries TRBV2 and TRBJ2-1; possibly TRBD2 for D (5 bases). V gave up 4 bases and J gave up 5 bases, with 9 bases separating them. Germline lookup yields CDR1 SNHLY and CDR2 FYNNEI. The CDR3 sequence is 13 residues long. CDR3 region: CASSVEVDNEQFF. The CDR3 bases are TGTGCCAGCAGTGTGGAGGTCGACAATGAGCAGTTCTTC.

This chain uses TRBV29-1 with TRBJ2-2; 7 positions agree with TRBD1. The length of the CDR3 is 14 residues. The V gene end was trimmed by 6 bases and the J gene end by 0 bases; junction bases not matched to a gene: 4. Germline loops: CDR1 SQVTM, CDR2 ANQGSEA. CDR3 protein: CSVGQATNTGELFF. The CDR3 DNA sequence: TGCAGCGTCGGACAGGCGACGAACACCGGGGAGCTGTTTTTT.

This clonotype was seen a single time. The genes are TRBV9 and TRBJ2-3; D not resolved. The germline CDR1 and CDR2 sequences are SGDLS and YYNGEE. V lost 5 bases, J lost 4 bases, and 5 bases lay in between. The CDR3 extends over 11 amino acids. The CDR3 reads CASSGSDTQYF. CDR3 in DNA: TGTGCCAGCAGTGGGTCAGATACGCAGTATTTT.

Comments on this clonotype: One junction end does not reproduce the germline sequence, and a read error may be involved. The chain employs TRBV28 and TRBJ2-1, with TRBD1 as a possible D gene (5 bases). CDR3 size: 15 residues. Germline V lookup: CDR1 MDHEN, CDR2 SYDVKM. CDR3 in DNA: TGTGCCAACAGTTCCCCAGGTGGCAGGGTCTATGAGCAGTTCTTC. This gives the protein CANSSPGGRVYEQFF.

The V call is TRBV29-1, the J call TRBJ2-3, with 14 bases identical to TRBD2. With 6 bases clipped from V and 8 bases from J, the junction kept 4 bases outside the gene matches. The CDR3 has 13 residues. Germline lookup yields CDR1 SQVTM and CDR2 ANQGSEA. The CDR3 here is CSVGTSGGVTQYF. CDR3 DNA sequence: TGCAGCGTCGGGACTAGCGGGGGAGTTACGCAGTATTTT.

The CDR3 protein is CAWSPRSTVGPQHF. CDR3 nucleotides: TGTGCCTGGAGTCCGAGATCAACCGTTGGGCCCCAGCATTTT. The V call is TRBV30, the J call TRBJ1-5; no reliable D call. The CDR3 extends over 14 amino acids. The V and J ends lost 2 bases and 9 bases respectively, with 17 bases between them. The V gene's germline CDR1 is GTSNPN and CDR2 SVGIG (reference sequence).

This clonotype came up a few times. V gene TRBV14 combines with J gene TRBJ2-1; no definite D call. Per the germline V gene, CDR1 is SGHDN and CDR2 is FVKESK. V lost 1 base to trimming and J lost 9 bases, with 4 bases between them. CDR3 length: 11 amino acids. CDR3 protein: CASSQGGEQFF. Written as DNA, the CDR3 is TGTGCCAGCAGCCAAGGAGGTGAGCAGTTCTTC.

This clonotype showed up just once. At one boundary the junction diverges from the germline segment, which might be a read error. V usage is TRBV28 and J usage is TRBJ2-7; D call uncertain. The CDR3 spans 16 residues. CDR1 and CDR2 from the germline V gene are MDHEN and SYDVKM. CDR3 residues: CASSLGDPENSYEQHF. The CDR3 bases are TGTGCCAGCAGTTTAGGTGACCCGGAAAACTCCTACGAGCAGCACTTC. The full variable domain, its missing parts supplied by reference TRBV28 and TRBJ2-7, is DVKVTQSSRYLVKRTGEKVFLECVQDMDHENMFWYRQDPGLGLRLIYFSYDVKMKEKGDIPEGYSVSREKKERFSLILESASTNQTSMYLCASSLGDPENSYEQHFGPGTRLTVT.

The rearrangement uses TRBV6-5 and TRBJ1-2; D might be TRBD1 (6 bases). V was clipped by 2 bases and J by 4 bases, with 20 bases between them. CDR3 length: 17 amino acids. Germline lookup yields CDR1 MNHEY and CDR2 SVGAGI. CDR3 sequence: CASSYNGRGARSYGYTF. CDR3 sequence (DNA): TGTGCCAGCAGTTACAACGGCAGGGGCGCGCGTTCCTATGGCTACACCTTC.

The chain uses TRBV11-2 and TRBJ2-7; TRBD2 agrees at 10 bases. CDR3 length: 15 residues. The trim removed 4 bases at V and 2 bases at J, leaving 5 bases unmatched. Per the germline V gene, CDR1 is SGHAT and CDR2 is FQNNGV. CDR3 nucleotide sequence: TGTGCCAGCAGCTACTTAGCGGGGGGTACCTACGAGCAGTACTTC. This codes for CASSYLAGGTYEQYF.

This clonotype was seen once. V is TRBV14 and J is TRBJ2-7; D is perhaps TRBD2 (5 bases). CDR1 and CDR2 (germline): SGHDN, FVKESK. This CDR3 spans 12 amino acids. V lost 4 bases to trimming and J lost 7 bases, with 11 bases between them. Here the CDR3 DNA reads TGTGCCAGCAGCCTAGCTACGGGGGAGCAGTACTTC. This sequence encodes CASSLATGEQYF.

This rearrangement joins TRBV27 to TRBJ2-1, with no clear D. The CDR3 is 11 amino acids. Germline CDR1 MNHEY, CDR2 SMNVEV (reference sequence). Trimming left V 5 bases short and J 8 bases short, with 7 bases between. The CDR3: CASSVRHEQFF. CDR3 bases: TGTGCCAGCAGTGTCCGGCATGAGCAGTTCTTC.

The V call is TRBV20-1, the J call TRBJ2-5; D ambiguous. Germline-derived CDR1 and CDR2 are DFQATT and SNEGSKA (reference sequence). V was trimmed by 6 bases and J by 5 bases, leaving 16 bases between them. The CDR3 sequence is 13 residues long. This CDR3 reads CSASDGLGETQYF. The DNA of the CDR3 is TGCAGTGCCAGCGACGGCTTGGGGGAGACCCAGTACTTC.

CDR3 sequence: CASGVSDRVGETQYF. CDR3 in DNA: TGTGCCAGCGGGGTGTCCGACAGGGTAGGAGAGACCCAGTACTTC. The chain combines TRBV9 with TRBJ2-5; 7 bases fit TRBD1. Germline-derived CDR1 and CDR2 are SGDLS and YYNGEE. This CDR3 region has 15 residues. The ends lost 7 bases at V and 4 bases at J; junction bases unmatched: 13.

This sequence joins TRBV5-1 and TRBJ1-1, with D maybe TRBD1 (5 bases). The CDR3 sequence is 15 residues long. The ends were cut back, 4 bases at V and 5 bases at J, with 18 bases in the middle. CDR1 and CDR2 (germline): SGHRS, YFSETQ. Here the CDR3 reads CASSPSGQGGTEAFF. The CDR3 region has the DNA TGCGCCAGCAGCCCATCCGGGCAGGGCGGGACTGAAGCTTTCTTT.

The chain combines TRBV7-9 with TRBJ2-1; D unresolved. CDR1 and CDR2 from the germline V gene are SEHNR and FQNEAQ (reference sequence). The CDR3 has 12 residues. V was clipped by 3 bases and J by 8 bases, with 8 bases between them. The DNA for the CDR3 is TGTGCCAGCAGCTTCGATTGGGATGAGCAGTTCTTC. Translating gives CASSFDWDEQFF. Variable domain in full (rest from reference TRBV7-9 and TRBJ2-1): DTGVSQNPRHKITKRGQNVTFRCDPISEHNRLYWYRQTLGQGPEFLTYFQNEAQLEKSRLLSDRFSAERPKGSFSTLEIQRTEQGDSAMYLCASSFDWDEQFFGPGTRLTVL.

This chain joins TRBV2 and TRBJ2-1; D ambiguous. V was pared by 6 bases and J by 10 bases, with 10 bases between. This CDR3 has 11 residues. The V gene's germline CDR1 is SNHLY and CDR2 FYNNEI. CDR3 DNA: TGTGCCAGCAGGGTATCGCAGGAGCAGTTCTTC. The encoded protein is CASRVSQEQFF.

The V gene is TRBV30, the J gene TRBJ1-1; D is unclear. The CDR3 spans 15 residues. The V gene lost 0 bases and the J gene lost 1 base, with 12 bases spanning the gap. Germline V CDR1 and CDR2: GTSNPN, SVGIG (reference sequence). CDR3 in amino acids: CAWSVRELPNTEAFF. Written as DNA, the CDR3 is TGTGCCTGGAGTGTAAGAGAACTACCGAACACTGAAGCTTTCTTT.

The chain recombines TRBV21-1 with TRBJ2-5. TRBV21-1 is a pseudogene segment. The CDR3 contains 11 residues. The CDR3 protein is CARIKQETQYF. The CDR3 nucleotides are TGTGCCAGGATAAAACAAGAGACCCAGTACTTC.

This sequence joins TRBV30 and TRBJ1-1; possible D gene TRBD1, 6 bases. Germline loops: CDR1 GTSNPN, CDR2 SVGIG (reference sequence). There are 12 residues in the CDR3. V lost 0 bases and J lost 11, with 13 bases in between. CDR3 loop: CAWSVRGTMAFF. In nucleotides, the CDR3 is TGTGCCTGGAGTGTACGTGGGACAATGGCTTTCTTT.

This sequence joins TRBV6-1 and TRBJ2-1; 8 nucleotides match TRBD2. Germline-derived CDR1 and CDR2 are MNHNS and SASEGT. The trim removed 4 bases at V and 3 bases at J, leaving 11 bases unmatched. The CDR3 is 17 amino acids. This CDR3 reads CASSGRGGDYLYNEQFF. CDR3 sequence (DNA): TGTGCCAGCAGTGGCCGGGGGGGGGACTACCTCTACAATGAGCAGTTCTTC.

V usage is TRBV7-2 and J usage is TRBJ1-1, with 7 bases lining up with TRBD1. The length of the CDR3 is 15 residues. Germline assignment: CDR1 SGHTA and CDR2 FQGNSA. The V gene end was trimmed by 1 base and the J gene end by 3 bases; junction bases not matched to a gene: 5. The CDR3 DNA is TGTGCCAGCAGCTTAGATTGGGACAGCCACACTGAAGCTTTCTTT. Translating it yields CASSLDWDSHTEAFF. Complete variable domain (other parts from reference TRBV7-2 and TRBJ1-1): GAGVSQSPSNKVTEKGKDVELRCDPISGHTALYWYRQSLGQGLEFLIYFQGNSAPDKSGLPSDRFSAERTGGSVSTLTIQRTQQEDSAVYLCASSLDWDSHTEAFFGQGTRLTVV.

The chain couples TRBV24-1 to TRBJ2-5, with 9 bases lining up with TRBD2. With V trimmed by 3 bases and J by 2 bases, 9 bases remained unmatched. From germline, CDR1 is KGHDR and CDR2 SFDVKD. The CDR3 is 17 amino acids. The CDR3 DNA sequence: TGTGCCACCAGTGATGGGGCTTTGCGGGGGGGGCAAGAGACCCAGTACTTC. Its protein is CATSDGALRGGQETQYF.

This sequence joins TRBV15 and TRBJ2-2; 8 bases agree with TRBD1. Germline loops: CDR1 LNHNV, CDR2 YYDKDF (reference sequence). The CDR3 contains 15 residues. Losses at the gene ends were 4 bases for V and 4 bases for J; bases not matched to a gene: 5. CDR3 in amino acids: CATSTRQGITGELFF. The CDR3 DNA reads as TGTGCCACCAGCACTCGACAGGGGATCACCGGGGAGCTGTTTTTT.

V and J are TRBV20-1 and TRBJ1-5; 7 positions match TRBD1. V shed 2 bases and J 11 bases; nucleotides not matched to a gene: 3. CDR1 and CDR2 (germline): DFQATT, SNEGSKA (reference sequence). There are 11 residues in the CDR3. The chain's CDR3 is CSARTGTAQHF. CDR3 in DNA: TGCAGTGCTAGAACGGGGACAGCCCAGCATTTT.

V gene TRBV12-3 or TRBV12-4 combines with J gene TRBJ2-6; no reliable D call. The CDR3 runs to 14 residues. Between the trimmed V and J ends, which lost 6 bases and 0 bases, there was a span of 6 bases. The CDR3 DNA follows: TGTGCCAGCAGACAAAGCTCTGGGGCCAACGTCCTGACTTTC. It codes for CASRQSSGANVLTF.

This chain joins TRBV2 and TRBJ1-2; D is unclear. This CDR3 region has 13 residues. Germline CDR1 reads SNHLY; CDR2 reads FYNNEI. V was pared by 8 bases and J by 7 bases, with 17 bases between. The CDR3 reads CASLVGSSRGYTF. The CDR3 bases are TGTGCCAGCTTAGTGGGGTCGTCGCGTGGCTACACCTTC.

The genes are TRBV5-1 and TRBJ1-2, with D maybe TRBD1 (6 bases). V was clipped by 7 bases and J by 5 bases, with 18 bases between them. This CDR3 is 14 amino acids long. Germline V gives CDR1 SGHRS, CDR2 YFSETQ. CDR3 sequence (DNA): TGCGCCAGCTCTTATGGGGCAGGGGAGTATGGCTACACCTTC. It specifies CASSYGAGEYGYTF.

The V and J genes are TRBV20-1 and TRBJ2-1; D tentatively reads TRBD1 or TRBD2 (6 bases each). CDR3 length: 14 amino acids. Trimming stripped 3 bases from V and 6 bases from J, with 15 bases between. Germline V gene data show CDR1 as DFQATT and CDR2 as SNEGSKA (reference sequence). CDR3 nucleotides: TGCAGTGCTAGCGGGGGCGGTCTTCCCAATGAGCAGTTCTTC. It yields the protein CSASGGGLPNEQFF.

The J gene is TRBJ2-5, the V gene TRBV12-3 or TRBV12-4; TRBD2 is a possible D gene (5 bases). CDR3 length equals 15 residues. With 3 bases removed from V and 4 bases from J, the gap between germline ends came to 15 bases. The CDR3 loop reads CASSFRTPAGETQYF. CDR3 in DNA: TGTGCCAGCAGTTTTCGGACTCCCGCCGGAGAGACCCAGTACTTC.

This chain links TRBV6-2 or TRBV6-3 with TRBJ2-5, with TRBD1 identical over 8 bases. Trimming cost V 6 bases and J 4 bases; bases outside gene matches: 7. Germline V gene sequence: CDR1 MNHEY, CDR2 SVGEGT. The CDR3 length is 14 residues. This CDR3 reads CASRRSGQGETQYF. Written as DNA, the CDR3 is TGTGCCAGCAGGCGTTCCGGACAGGGAGAGACCCAGTACTTC.

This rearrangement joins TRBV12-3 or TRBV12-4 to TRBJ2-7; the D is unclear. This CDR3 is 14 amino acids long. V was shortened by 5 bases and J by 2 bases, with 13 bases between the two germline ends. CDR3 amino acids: CASSPDDAAYEQYF. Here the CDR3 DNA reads TGTGCCAGCAGTCCGGATGATGCCGCCTACGAGCAGTACTTC.